This entry lists 17 T cell receptor beta chains sequenced from one sample in a study of metastatic and nonmetastatic thyroid tumors. TCRdb called clones again from the PCR reads with MiXCR. The data show 37,000 or so clones, about 17% seen once. Nobody among the patients had been given any treatment before thyroid surgery. The sequencing input was blood. Receptors were obtained from a female donor with papillary thyroid cancer or a benign thyroid nodule (not recorded which). Some clones in this sample may be carry-over from other donors' samples.

In its sample, this clone was seen many times. The chain combines TRBV7-8 with TRBJ1-5; no firm D call. Germline assignment: CDR1 SGHVS and CDR2 FQNEAQ. V was shortened by 1 base and J by 7 bases, with 8 bases between the two germline ends. This CDR3 spans 13 amino acids. The CDR3 here is CASSLVRYQPQHF. DNA of the CDR3: TGTGCCAGCAGCTTAGTGCGGTACCAGCCCCAGCATTTT.

This clone was counted at least ten times. V usage is TRBV3-1 and J usage is TRBJ1-4, with 7 nucleotides matching TRBD1. The CDR3 length is 15 residues. The junction had 7 bases not matched to a gene; V was cut back by 4 bases and J by 5 bases. Germline-derived CDR1 and CDR2 are LGHDT and YNNKEL (reference sequence). CDR3: CASSRDRVGNEKLFF. DNA of the CDR3: TGTGCCAGCAGCCGAGACAGGGTCGGGAATGAAAAACTGTTTTTT.

This clone was observed at least ten times. This may be a read error: a much more frequent sequence differs by one nucleotide. This CDR3 is also generated by other DNA sequences in the sample. V and J are TRBV11-2 and TRBJ1-4; possible D gene TRBD1, 5 bases. Germline V gene lookup returns CDR1 SGHAT and CDR2 FQNNGV. The CDR3 length is 14 residues. The CDR3: CASSLGVGNEKLFF. The CDR3 DNA is TGTGCCAGTAGCTTAGGGGTGGGGAATGAAAAACTGTTTTTT. Drawing the rest from reference TRBV11-2 and TRBJ1-4, the complete variable domain is EAGVAQSPRYKIIEKRQSVAFWCNPISGHATLYWYQQILGQGPKLLIQFQNNGVVDDSQLPKDRFSAERLKGVDSTLKIQPAKLEDSAVYLCASSLGVGNEKLFFGSGTQLSVL.

This clone was counted at least ten times. V usage is TRBV9 and J usage is TRBJ1-2; TRBD1 agrees at 7 bases. The germline gives CDR1 SGDLS, CDR2 YYNGEE. V was pared by 6 bases and J by 4 bases, with 6 bases of the junction left unmatched. The length of the CDR3 is 13 residues. The CDR3 coding sequence is TGTGCCAGCAACGGACAGGCCAGCTATGGCTACACCTTC. Translation gives CASNGQASYGYTF.

This clone was counted at least ten times. One end of the junction fails to match germline, which may point to a read error. V gene TRBV7-7 combines with J gene TRBJ2-2; perhaps TRBD2 as D (6 bases). Germline CDR1 is SSHAT and CDR2 is FNYEAQ (reference sequence). CDR3 length: 15 residues. CDR3 nucleotide sequence: TGTGCTAGCAGCCGCCGGGACTTGCCCACCGGGGAGCTGTTTTTT. Translation: CASSRRDLPTGELFF.

This clone was found many times. This chain links TRBV20-1 with TRBJ2-3, with D perhaps matching TRBD1 or TRBD2 (6 bases each). The CDR3 is 13 amino acids. In germline, CDR1 is DFQATT, CDR2 SNEGSKA (reference sequence). The V end was cut by 2 bases, the J end by 6 bases, with 12 bases between. The CDR3 DNA reads as TGCAGTGCTAGAAAAGGGGGGTCCGATACGCAGTATTTT. Encoded protein: CSARKGGSDTQYF.

This chain connects TRBV27 to TRBJ1-1; D is possibly TRBD1 (6 bases). CDR1 is MNHEY and CDR2 is SMNVEV in the germline V gene (reference sequence). The V and J ends lost 8 bases and 1 base respectively, with 14 bases between them. The CDR3 loop spans 14 amino acids. CDR3 sequence: CASVRGAGNTEAFF. The CDR3 DNA reads as TGTGCCAGCGTAAGGGGGGCAGGGAACACTGAAGCTTTCTTT.

This clone has at least ten counts. The chain links TRBV19 to TRBJ1-1; maybe TRBD1 (5 bases). There are 17 residues in the CDR3. The germline CDR1 and CDR2 sequences are LNHDA and SQIVND (reference sequence). V was shortened by 3 bases and J by 0 bases, with 17 bases between the two germline ends. CDR3 nucleotide sequence: TGTGCCAGTAGTATCCGCCAGGGCTTACGCATGAACACTGAAGCTTTCTTT. It translates to CASSIRQGLRMNTEAFF.

In nucleotides, the CDR3 is TGTGCCAGCAGCCAAGGAGGCAGAAGCTACACCTTC. Its protein is CASSQGGRSYTF. J is TRBJ1-2 and V is TRBV3-1, with D unclear. Between the trimmed V and J ends, which lost 1 base and 9 bases, there was a span of 9 bases. This CDR3 comprises 12 residues. Looked up from germline, CDR1 is LGHDT and CDR2 is YNNKEL (reference sequence).

In this sample, this clone turned up many times. J is TRBJ1-4 and V is TRBV2; D unclear. The CDR3 is 14 amino acids. V was shortened by 4 bases and J by 8 bases, with 14 bases between the two germline ends. Germline-derived CDR1 and CDR2 are SNHLY and FYNNEI. In nucleotides, the CDR3 is TGTGCCAGCAGTGCGGATGGGGTGGGGGAAAAACTGTTTTTT. Translation gives CASSADGVGEKLFF.

The count of this clone is one. The V and J genes are TRBV30 and TRBJ1-1; D call uncertain. V was clipped by 3 bases and J by 8 bases, with 16 bases between them. There are 13 residues in the CDR3. Germline V CDR1 and CDR2: GTSNPN, SVGIG (reference sequence). CDR3: CAWSLVRLGEAFF. The CDR3 DNA follows: TGTGCCTGGAGCCTAGTTCGTCTCGGAGAAGCTTTCTTT.

Many counts were recorded for this clone. The chain couples TRBV4-1 to TRBJ2-3, with a tentative D call TRBD2 (5 bases). Germline CDR1 MGHRA, CDR2 YSYEKL. Trimming removed 1 base from V and 3 bases from J, with 8 bases in between. The CDR3 spans 14 residues. The CDR3: CASSQAGWTDTQYF. CDR3 sequence (DNA): TGCGCCAGCAGCCAAGCGGGGTGGACAGATACGCAGTATTTT.

This clone was recorded at least ten times. The chain combines TRBV5-6 with TRBJ1-5, with a tentative D call TRBD1 (5 bases). CDR3 length: 16 amino acids. Germline V gives CDR1 SGHDT, CDR2 YYEEEE. Trimming left V 2 bases short and J 2 bases short, with 14 bases between. CDR3 DNA: TGTGCCAGCAGCTTTGCCCAGGGTCAGGGCAATCAGCCCCAGCATTTT. It yields the protein CASSFAQGQGNQPQHF.

This clone was recorded many times. The chain links TRBV2 to TRBJ1-5; 8 bases match TRBD1. This CDR3 region has 14 residues. Trimming removed 4 bases from V and 6 bases from J; junction bases left unmatched: 5. Germline assignment: CDR1 SNHLY and CDR2 FYNNEI. This chain's CDR3 is CASSGGQAAQPQHF. CDR3 sequence (DNA): TGTGCCAGCAGTGGGGGACAGGCGGCTCAGCCCCAGCATTTT.

In this sample, this clone turned up many times. This chain uses TRBV5-6 with TRBJ2-7; 8 bases map to TRBD2. Trimming took 2 bases from V and 0 from J; bases not matched to a gene: 7. The CDR3 length is 16 residues. CDR1 is SGHDT, CDR2 YYEEEE, per germline. The CDR3: CASSLAGREVSYEQYF. DNA of the CDR3: TGTGCCAGCAGCTTAGCCGGGCGGGAGGTCTCCTACGAGCAGTACTTC.

By proportion, this clone is medium-sized. This chain uses TRBV12-5 with TRBJ2-1; D is perhaps TRBD1 (6 bases). Trimming cost V 2 bases and J 7 bases, with 15 bases left between them. Looked up from germline, CDR1 is LGHNT and CDR2 is FRNRAP. The CDR3 covers 15 residues. The CDR3 protein is CASGLLPQGQNEQFF. The DNA for the CDR3 is TGTGCTAGTGGTTTGCTCCCACAGGGTCAAAATGAGCAGTTCTTC.

The table lists this clone with many counts. The genes are TRBV10-2 and TRBJ2-1; D remains ambiguous. Trimming removed 0 bases from V and 10 bases from J, with 7 bases in between. CDR1 and CDR2 (germline): WSHSY, SAAADI. The CDR3 totals 12 residues. The DNA of the CDR3 is TGCGCCAGCAGTGAGTCGTTGGGGGAGCAGTTCTTC. It translates to CASSESLGEQFF.